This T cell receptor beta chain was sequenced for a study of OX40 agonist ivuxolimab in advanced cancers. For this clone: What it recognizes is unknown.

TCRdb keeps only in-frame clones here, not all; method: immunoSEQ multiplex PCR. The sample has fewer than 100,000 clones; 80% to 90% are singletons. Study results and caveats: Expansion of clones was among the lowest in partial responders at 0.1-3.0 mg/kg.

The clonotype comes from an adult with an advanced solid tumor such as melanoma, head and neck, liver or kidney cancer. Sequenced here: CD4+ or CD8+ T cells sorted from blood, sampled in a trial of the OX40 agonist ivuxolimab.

The CDR3 DNA sequence: TGTGCCAGCAGTTTGGGGACACCAGAGAACACTGAAGCTTTCTTT. Protein: CASSLGTPENTEAFF. This chain uses TRBV28 with TRBJ1-1; a weak D match, TRBD1 (6 bases). Between the trimmed V and J ends, which lost 3 bases and 1 base, there was a span of 12 bases. This CDR3 has 15 amino acids. Germline V gives CDR1 MDHEN, CDR2 SYDVKM.